The present T cell receptor beta chain was sequenced within a study of blood T cell repertoires in COVID-19. Study information: Italy, Spain and the United States were the sources of the convalescent and acute COVID-19 samples. Sources were T cells, B-cell-depleted T cells, or PBMCs; the material itself was cDNA or gDNA.

This clone was observed a single time. Trimming at V came to 5 bases and at J to 5 bases, leaving 7 bases not matched to a gene. Per germline, CDR1 SGHNT and CDR2 YENEEA. There are 14 residues in the CDR3. Original data processing: Scientists estimated how many nucleated cells there were by amplifying reference gene primers. Clones were read by immunoSEQ multiplex PCR, and TCRdb kept only the in-frame ones, dropping some. V, J and clone size derive from that table, while D and trimming were established from the DNA sequence. Found here are about 340,000 clones, 85% to 90% of them singletons; the top ten hold under 6.5%.

Sequencing was done on a sample of peripheral blood. The clonotype originates from a woman aged 45 to 65 with COVID-19, enrolled during active disease. This chain connects TRBV11-3 to TRBJ2-3; 7 bases fit TRBD1. CDR3 coding DNA: TGTGCCAGCAGCCCTCGGACAGGCCAAGATACGCAGTATTTT. Its translation is CASSPRTGQDTQYF.